One and the same sample provided the 31 T cell receptor beta chains below, sequenced in a study of blood T cell repertoires in COVID-19. TCRdb keeps only in-frame clones here, not all; method: immunoSEQ multiplex PCR. The sample contains about 160,000 clones, 90% to 95% of which appear only once. The sequenced material came from peripheral blood. The receptors were sampled from a woman aged 50 to 60 with acute or convalescent COVID-19.

The chain links TRBV19 to TRBJ2-5; 7 nucleotides align to TRBD2. There are 14 residues in the CDR3. J lost 5 bases, V lost 1 base, and 4 bases had no gene match. From germline, CDR1 is LNHDA and CDR2 SQIVND (reference sequence). DNA of the CDR3: TGTGCCAGTAGTATAGGGGGAGGGTACGAGACCCAGTACTTC. As protein: CASSIGGGYETQYF.

The chain uses TRBV15 and TRBJ1-6, with D possibly being TRBD1 (6 bases). In germline, CDR1 is LNHNV, CDR2 YYDKDF (reference sequence). This CDR3 is built from 15 residues. V was shortened by 1 base and J by 6 bases, with 10 bases between the two germline ends. The CDR3 DNA reads TGTGCCACCAGCAGAGTAGGCAGGGGTAATTCACCCCTCCACTTT. This encodes CATSRVGRGNSPLHF. Looking up the rest from reference TRBV15 and TRBJ1-6 gives the full variable domain: DAMVIQNPRYQVTQFGKPVTLSCSQTLNHNVMYWYQQKSSQAPKLLFHYYDKDFNNEADTPDNFQSRRPNTSFCFLDIRSPGLGDTAMYLCATSRVGRGNSPLHFGNGTRLTVT.

The J gene is TRBJ2-5, the V gene TRBV24-1, with TRBD1 matching 10 bases. CDR1 is KGHDR, CDR2 SFDVKD, per germline. CDR3 length: 14 amino acids. The junction had 5 bases not matched to a gene; V was cut back by 7 bases and J by 4 bases. This chain's CDR3 is CATRGTGEGETQYF. CDR3 nucleotides: TGTGCCACCAGGGGGACAGGGGAAGGAGAGACCCAGTACTTC.

This chain links TRBV7-2 with TRBJ2-7, with 7 bases matching TRBD1. This CDR3 spans 14 amino acids. Germline V gene sequence: CDR1 SGHTA, CDR2 FQGNSA. Trimming at V came to 5 bases and at J to 0 bases, leaving 4 bases not matched to a gene. The CDR3: CASSEGTASYEQYF. In DNA form, the CDR3 reads TGTGCCAGCAGCGAGGGGACAGCCTCCTACGAGCAGTACTTC.

This chain connects TRBV27 to TRBJ1-2; D unclear. CDR1 is MNHEY, CDR2 SMNVEV, per germline (reference sequence). Trimming shortened V by 8 bases and J by 4 bases, and 14 bases separated the two germline ends. The CDR3 loop spans 13 amino acids. The CDR3 coding sequence is TGTGCCAGCGCGCCGCAAGCCCTCTATGGCTACACCTTC. It encodes CASAPQALYGYTF.

In DNA form, the CDR3 reads TGCGCCAGCACGGACAGGAACTCGCCGTATGGCTACACCTTC. Translation gives CASTDRNSPYGYTF. The chain couples TRBV5-1 to TRBJ1-2; 7 bases align to TRBD1. Trimming took 6 bases from V and 5 from J; bases not matched to a gene: 10. CDR3 length: 14 residues. Germline CDR1 is SGHRS and CDR2 is YFSETQ.

The chain is built from TRBV6-5 and TRBJ1-2, with TRBD1 matching 7 bases. The CDR3 consists of 13 residues. Germline V gene sequence: CDR1 MNHEY, CDR2 SVGAGI. The junction had 5 bases not matched to a gene; V was cut back by 5 bases and J by 5 bases. CDR3 sequence: CASSRDSTYGYTF. The CDR3, as DNA: TGTGCCAGCAGTCGGGACAGCACATATGGCTACACCTTC.

J is TRBJ1-2 and V is TRBV9; no firm D call. This CDR3 region has 13 residues. Trimming left V 2 bases short and J 8 bases short, with 13 bases between. CDR1 SGDLS and CDR2 YYNGEE come from the germline V gene. CDR3 nucleotides: TGTGCCAGCAGCGTCCCCGGTAGTTTGGGCTACACCTTC. Residues: CASSVPGSLGYTF.

The CDR3 sequence: CASSFQDGQSSYEQYF. In nucleotides, the CDR3 is TGTGCCAGCAGCTTCCAAGACGGACAGTCATCCTACGAGCAGTACTTC. The V and J genes are TRBV9 and TRBJ2-7, with D possibly TRBD1 on 6 matching bases. Trimming removed 4 bases at V and 1 base at J, with 18 bases between. The CDR3 consists of 16 residues. Germline CDR1 reads SGDLS; CDR2 reads YYNGEE.

V is TRBV5-8 and J is TRBJ1-6; TRBD1 is a possible D gene (5 bases). There are 14 residues in the CDR3. Trimming left V 2 bases short and J 5 bases short, with 8 bases between. CDR1 and CDR2 (germline): SGHTS, YDEGEE. The CDR3 protein is CASSFGTDNSPLHF. The CDR3 coding sequence is TGTGCCAGCAGCTTCGGGACTGATAATTCACCCCTCCACTTT.

The genes are TRBV5-1 and TRBJ1-2, with D possibly being TRBD1 (6 bases). V was shortened by 4 bases and J by 7 bases, with 14 bases between the two germline ends. Per germline, CDR1 SGHRS and CDR2 YFSETQ. The CDR3 spans 13 residues. The CDR3 DNA sequence: TGCGCCAGCAGCGCCTTCGACAGGATTGGCTACACCTTC. Protein sequence: CASSAFDRIGYTF.

This clone was seen a single time. The same CDR3 is also encoded by other DNA sequences in this sample. CDR3 coding DNA: TGTGCCAGCAGTTTAGCGGGGGGACCCTACGAGCAGTACTTC. Its protein is CASSLAGGPYEQYF. The chain combines TRBV27 with TRBJ2-7, with 8 bases aligning to TRBD2. CDR3 length equals 14 residues. Losses at the gene ends were 2 bases for V and 2 bases for J; bases not matched to a gene: 2. Germline V gene data show CDR1 as MNHEY and CDR2 as SMNVEV (reference sequence).

This clone was counted a single time. The chain links TRBV18 to TRBJ1-4; 8 nucleotides match TRBD1. J was trimmed by 4 bases and V by 3 bases; bases with no gene match: 7. The germline V gene encodes CDR1 KGHSH and CDR2 LQKENI. The CDR3 is 16 amino acids. The CDR3 region has the DNA TGTGCCAGCTCACCGAGGCAGGGGGCGGTTAATGAAAAACTGTTTTTT. Residues: CASSPRQGAVNEKLFF. Complete variable domain (other parts from reference TRBV18 and TRBJ1-4): NAGVMQNPRHLVRRRGQEARLRCSPMKGHSHVYWYRQLPEEGLKFMVYLQKENIIDESGMPKERFSAEFPKEGPSILRIQQVVRGDSAAYFCASSPRQGAVNEKLFFGSGTQLSVL.

The chain carries TRBV6-2 or TRBV6-3 and TRBJ2-5; 8 bases line up with TRBD2. The germline gives CDR1 MNHEY, CDR2 SVGEGT. The CDR3 runs 14 residues. V lost 5 bases to trimming and J lost 6 bases; unmatched junction nucleotides: 8. The CDR3 spells CASSRSGSGQTQYF. For the CDR3, the DNA is TGTGCCAGCAGTCGGAGCGGGAGCGGACAGACCCAGTACTTC.

The V gene is TRBV2, the J gene TRBJ1-2; D remains unclear. Per germline, CDR1 SNHLY and CDR2 FYNNEI. This CDR3 region has 14 residues. V lost 5 bases and J 2 bases, leaving 12 bases between the germline ends. The CDR3 DNA follows: TGTGCCAGCAGTCCCGACGGACTCAACTATGGCTACACCTTC. Translation gives CASSPDGLNYGYTF.

The chain employs TRBV18 and TRBJ1-1; D remains unclear. Germline CDR1 reads KGHSH; CDR2 reads LQKENI. The germline V and J ends were trimmed by 1 base and 8 bases, with 11 bases remaining between them. The CDR3 loop spans 13 amino acids. CDR3 residues: CASSPQQKNEAFF. The CDR3 DNA sequence: TGTGCCAGCTCACCACAACAAAAAAACGAAGCTTTCTTT.

The chain employs TRBV19 and TRBJ2-2; 8 positions agree with TRBD1. With 7 bases clipped from V and 7 bases from J, the junction kept 17 bases outside the gene matches. CDR1 is LNHDA, CDR2 SQIVND, per germline (reference sequence). CDR3 length: 17 residues. This chain's CDR3 is CASTGVGTGLTGGELFF. Here the CDR3 DNA reads TGTGCCAGTACCGGGGTCGGGACAGGACTCACGGGCGGGGAGCTGTTTTTT.

The CDR3 sequence: CASNNPSYEQYF. In DNA form, the CDR3 reads TGTGCCAGCAATAACCCCAGCTACGAGCAGTACTTC. J is TRBJ2-7 and V is TRBV27; D gene ambiguous. CDR3 length: 12 residues. CDR1 is MNHEY, CDR2 SMNVEV, per germline (reference sequence). V lost 7 bases, J lost 3 bases, and 10 bases lay in between.

The V call is TRBV5-6, the J call TRBJ2-7, with 8 bases aligning to TRBD1. The CDR3 runs 16 residues. The V gene's germline CDR1 is SGHDT and CDR2 YYEEEE. J gave up 3 bases and V 4 bases, and 12 bases lay outside the gene matches. The CDR3 region has the DNA TGTGCCAGCAGCGCGCCTGGACAGGGAAGGAACTACGAGCAGTACTTC. It specifies CASSAPGQGRNYEQYF.

CDR3 sequence reads: CASSFQTRNRETQYF. CDR3 bases: TGTGCCAGCAGTTTTCAGACTCGTAATCGGGAGACCCAGTACTTC. The J gene is TRBJ2-5, the V gene TRBV6-9; D gene unclear. Germline V lookup: CDR1 MNHGY, CDR2 SVAAGI. The CDR3 sequence is 15 residues long. Trimming pared 4 bases from V and 5 bases from J, leaving 17 bases between.

This chain connects TRBV19 to TRBJ2-7; D is perhaps TRBD2 (5 bases). V lost 4 bases to trimming and J lost 8 bases, with 18 bases between them. Looked up from germline, CDR1 is LNHDA and CDR2 is SQIVND (reference sequence). The CDR3 runs to 14 residues. The CDR3: CASSSEEGGWKQYF. The DNA for the CDR3 is TGTGCCAGTAGTAGTGAGGAAGGAGGCTGGAAGCAGTACTTC.

The chain couples TRBV5-4 to TRBJ1-1; 8 bases fit TRBD1. This CDR3 has 15 residues. The V and J ends lost 4 bases and 4 bases, in that order; junction bases with no gene match: 9. Germline-derived CDR1 and CDR2 are SGHNT and YYREEE (reference sequence). CDR3 bases: TGTGCCAGCAGCGCTACAGGGGGGGGGACCACTGAAGCTTTCTTT. The encoded protein is CASSATGGGTTEAFF.

The chain couples TRBV2 to TRBJ1-5; D unclear. The CDR3 contains 15 residues. Germline loops: CDR1 SNHLY, CDR2 FYNNEI. V was clipped by 0 bases and J by 3 bases, with 9 bases between them. The DNA for the CDR3 is TGTGCCAGCAGTGAAGCGCTTCAGTCCAATCAGCCCCAGCATTTT. This sequence encodes CASSEALQSNQPQHF. Using reference TRBV2 and TRBJ1-5 for the parts outside the CDR3, the full variable domain is EPEVTQTPSHQVTQMGQEVILRCVPISNHLYFYWYRQILGQKVEFLVSFYNNEISEKSEIFDDQFSVERPDGSNFTLKIRSTKLEDSAMYFCASSEALQSNQPQHFGDGTRLSIL.

The chain links TRBV10-1 to TRBJ1-2; 10 positions match TRBD1. The CDR3 consists of 16 residues. CDR1 and CDR2 (germline): WNHNN, SYGVQD (reference sequence). The V and J ends lost 8 bases and 0 bases, in that order; junction bases with no gene match: 9. CDR3 coding DNA: TGCGCCAGCTGCTGGACAGGGGGGTTAGCTAACTATGGCTACACCTTC. This encodes CASCWTGGLANYGYTF.

The chain links TRBV5-1 to TRBJ2-3; D is uncertain. V was clipped by 3 bases and J by 2 bases, with 10 bases between them. Looked up from germline, CDR1 is SGHRS and CDR2 is YFSETQ. The CDR3 extends over 14 amino acids. This CDR3 reads CASSSREPTDTQYF. DNA of the CDR3: TGCGCCAGCAGCTCCCGAGAACCCACAGATACGCAGTATTTT.

The genes are TRBV5-1 and TRBJ1-4, with D tentatively TRBD1 (5 bases). Germline loops: CDR1 SGHRS, CDR2 YFSETQ. V lost 5 bases, J lost 3 bases, and 14 bases lay in between. The CDR3 runs 15 residues. The CDR3 DNA is TGCGCCAGCAGGAGCGGGGGATTCTCTAATGAAAAACTGTTTTTT. Its protein product is CASRSGGFSNEKLFF.

The genes are TRBV6-5 and TRBJ1-2, with 7 bases matching TRBD1. V was pared by 0 bases and J by 7 bases, with 8 bases of the junction left unmatched. There are 15 residues in the CDR3. The V gene's germline CDR1 is MNHEY and CDR2 SVGAGI. The CDR3 DNA is TGTGCCAGCAGTTACTCTTCAGGGGGGTTAAGTGGCTACACCTTC. Protein sequence: CASSYSSGGLSGYTF.

V usage is TRBV9 and J usage is TRBJ1-1; possible D gene TRBD1, 6 bases. CDR1 and CDR2 (germline): SGDLS, YYNGEE. Trimming pared 0 bases from V and 5 bases from J, leaving 14 bases between. The CDR3 contains 15 residues. Written as DNA, the CDR3 is TGTGCCAGCAGCGTAGGCCCAGGGGTAGGAACTGAAGCTTTCTTT. Amino acid sequence: CASSVGPGVGTEAFF.

The chain carries TRBV28 and TRBJ1-3; possibly TRBD1 for D (6 bases). Per the germline V gene, CDR1 is MDHEN and CDR2 is SYDVKM. The CDR3 totals 15 residues. Trimming removed 2 bases at V and 1 base at J, with 9 bases between. This CDR3 is CASSLRGASGNTIYF. The CDR3 nucleotides are TGTGCCAGCAGTTTACGGGGGGCATCTGGAAACACCATATATTTT.

The J gene is TRBJ2-1, the V gene TRBV11-2, with 7 nucleotides matching TRBD2. V lost 1 base, J lost 3 bases, and 6 bases stayed unmatched. Germline CDR1 reads SGHAT; CDR2 reads FQNNGV. The CDR3 spans 16 residues. The CDR3 DNA follows: TGTGCCAGCAGCTTAGTCTTGCGGGGGAACTACAATGAGCAGTTCTTC. Its translation is CASSLVLRGNYNEQFF.

The chain uses TRBV6-2 or TRBV6-3 and TRBJ2-7, with 7 nucleotides matching TRBD1. With 0 bases clipped from V and 4 bases from J, the junction kept 9 bases outside the gene matches. The germline CDR1 and CDR2 sequences are MNHEY and SVGEGT. The CDR3 is 16 residues long. The CDR3 here is CASSYSRAGGMYEQYF. The CDR3 region has the DNA TGTGCCAGCAGTTACTCGAGAGCAGGGGGTATGTACGAGCAGTACTTC.